This entry lists 11 T cell receptor beta chains sequenced from one sample in a study of T cell responses to AZD1222 COVID-19 vaccine. TCRdb's table, derived via immunoSEQ multiplex PCR, lists solely in-frame clones and lacks some. The sample consists of under 200,000 clones, around 87% of them appearing once. This material consisted of peripheral blood, taken on day 0 of MenACWY control vaccination. Receptors were obtained from an adult in good health.

CDR3 DNA sequence: TGTGCCAGCAGCTTATCGCGCGGGGCCAACGTCCTGACTTTC. Protein product: CASSLSRGANVLTF. The chain recombines TRBV11-2 with TRBJ2-6; D is uncertain. The CDR3 has 14 residues. Germline CDR1 reads SGHAT; CDR2 reads FQNNGV. Deletions cut 2 bases from V and 4 bases from J, with 6 bases between. The whole variable domain, filled in from reference TRBV11-2 and TRBJ2-6, reads EAGVAQSPRYKIIEKRQSVAFWCNPISGHATLYWYQQILGQGPKLLIQFQNNGVVDDSQLPKDRFSAERLKGVDSTLKIQPAKLEDSAVYLCASSLSRGANVLTFGAGSRLTVL.

CDR3: CASSPPNGELFF. For the CDR3, the DNA is TGTGCCAGCTCACCACCGAATGGGGAGCTGTTTTTT. This chain connects TRBV18 to TRBJ2-2; D is unclear. V dropped 0 bases and J dropped 8 bases, with 4 bases sitting between them. The CDR3 length is 12 residues. In germline, CDR1 is KGHSH, CDR2 LQKENI.

The chain is built from TRBV4-3 and TRBJ1-1; D perhaps matches TRBD1 (6 bases). Trimming took 1 base from V and 9 from J, leaving 15 bases between them. The germline CDR1 and CDR2 sequences are LGHNA and YSLEER. The CDR3 sequence is 14 residues long. This CDR3 is CASSQGFPGQKAFF. The CDR3, as DNA: TGCGCCAGCAGCCAAGGATTCCCCGGACAGAAAGCTTTCTTT.

This chain uses TRBV19 with TRBJ2-7, with D possibly being TRBD1 or TRBD2 (5 bases each). In germline, CDR1 is LNHDA, CDR2 SQIVND (reference sequence). Trimming shortened V by 5 bases and J by 0 bases, and 11 bases separated the two germline ends. The CDR3 extends over 14 amino acids. The CDR3 sequence is CASSLGADSYEQYF. The CDR3, as DNA: TGTGCCAGTAGTCTCGGGGCCGACTCCTACGAGCAGTACTTC.

CDR3 sequence: CASSVQGAGNEKLFF. CDR3 in DNA: TGTGCCAGCAGCGTTCAGGGGGCAGGTAATGAAAAACTGTTTTTT. This chain uses TRBV9 with TRBJ1-4, with 8 bases lining up with TRBD1. V trimming: 2 bases; J trimming: 4 bases; junction bases outside the gene matches: 4. CDR3 length equals 15 residues. The germline gives CDR1 SGDLS, CDR2 YYNGEE.

The chain recombines TRBV27 with TRBJ2-7, with 8 positions matching TRBD1. This CDR3 is built from 13 residues. Trimming took 5 bases from V and 2 from J; bases not matched to a gene: 2. The germline CDR1 and CDR2 sequences are MNHEY and SMNVEV (reference sequence). CDR3 residues: CASSTGGTYEQYF. CDR3 DNA: TGTGCCAGCAGTACAGGGGGTACCTACGAGCAGTACTTC.

V and J are TRBV12-2 and TRBJ2-7; the listed D gene, TRBD2, was not tested against the DNA. TRBV12-2 is described as a pseudogene. The CDR3 is 17 residues long. The chain's CDR3 is CASRLLFSGRAFHEQYF. For the CDR3, the DNA is TGTGCAAGTCGCTTATTGTTTAGCGGGAGGGCCTTCCACGAGCAGTACTTC.

This clone was counted a single time. CDR3 region: CASSVRGENTGELFF. The DNA for the CDR3 is TGTGCCAGCAGCGTAAGGGGCGAGAACACCGGGGAGCTGTTTTTT. The V call is TRBV3-1 (or the pseudogene TRBV3-2), the J call TRBJ2-2, with D perhaps TRBD1 (5 bases). The CDR3 is made up of 15 amino acids. CDR1 and CDR2 from the germline V gene are LGHDT and YNNKEL (reference sequence). V lost 5 bases to trimming and J lost 1 base, with 11 bases between them.

The rearrangement uses TRBV30 and TRBJ1-5; maybe TRBD1 (6 bases). Trimming stripped 2 bases from V and 1 base from J, with 9 bases between. This CDR3 region has 14 residues. Germline V gene data show CDR1 as GTSNPN and CDR2 as SVGIG (reference sequence). CDR3 nucleotides: TGTGCCTGGAGTCGAGGGGGGAGCAATCAGCCCCAGCATTTT. Protein: CAWSRGGSNQPQHF.

This clone was counted only a few times. The chain carries TRBV24-1 and TRBJ2-2; TRBD2 is a possible D gene (6 bases). The CDR3 spans 14 residues. CDR1 and CDR2 (germline): KGHDR, SFDVKD. V gave up 1 base and J gave up 7 bases, with 9 bases separating them. For the CDR3, the DNA is TGTGCCACCAGTGATTTTGGGGGGTTCGGGGAGCTGTTTTTT. This codes for CATSDFGGFGELFF.

The chain joins TRBV7-9 to TRBJ1-4, with a tentative D call TRBD1 (6 bases). Trimming stripped 4 bases from V and 7 bases from J, with 16 bases between. CDR3 length: 15 amino acids. CDR1 SEHNR and CDR2 FQNEAQ come from the germline V gene (reference sequence). CDR3 DNA sequence: TGTGCCAGCAGCTCTCGAGGGGGACGACCTGAAAAACTGTTTTTT. Its translation is CASSSRGGRPEKLFF.